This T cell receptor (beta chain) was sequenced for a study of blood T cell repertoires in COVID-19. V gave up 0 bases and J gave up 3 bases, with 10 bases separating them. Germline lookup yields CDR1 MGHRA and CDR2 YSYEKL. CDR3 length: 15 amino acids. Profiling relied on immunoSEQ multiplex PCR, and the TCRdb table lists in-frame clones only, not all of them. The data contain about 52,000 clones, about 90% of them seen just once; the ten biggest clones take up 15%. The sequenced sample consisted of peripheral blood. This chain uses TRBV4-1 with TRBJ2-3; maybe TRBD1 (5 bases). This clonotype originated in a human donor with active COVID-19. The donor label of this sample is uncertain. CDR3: CASSQENRYTDTQYF. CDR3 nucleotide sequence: TGCGCCAGCAGCCAAGAGAACAGGTATACAGATACGCAGTATTTT.